What follows describes a single TCR beta chain. The data were obtained in a study of blood T cell repertoires in COVID-19. Across the whole study: The origin of the acute and convalescent COVID-19 samples was the United States, Italy and Spain.

In germline, CDR1 is KGHDR, CDR2 SFDVKD. The CDR3 spans 13 residues. V lost 3 bases and J lost 5, with 4 bases in between. In the original analysis: For nucleated cells, counts were estimated from reference gene primer amplification. The assay was immunoSEQ multiplex PCR, and TCRdb's table has in-frame clones only and misses some. That table gives V, J and clone size, and the DNA gave D and trimming. Of about 370,000 clones in the sample, 89% are singletons; the top ten hold under 4%. Sequencing used peripheral blood. This chain uses TRBV24-1 with TRBJ1-6, with no clear D. The receptor was isolated from a woman aged 25 to 39 with COVID-19, enrolled during active disease. This chain's CDR3 is CATSDRDNSPLHF. In DNA, the CDR3 is TGTGCCACCAGTGATCGGGATAATTCACCCCTCCACTTT.